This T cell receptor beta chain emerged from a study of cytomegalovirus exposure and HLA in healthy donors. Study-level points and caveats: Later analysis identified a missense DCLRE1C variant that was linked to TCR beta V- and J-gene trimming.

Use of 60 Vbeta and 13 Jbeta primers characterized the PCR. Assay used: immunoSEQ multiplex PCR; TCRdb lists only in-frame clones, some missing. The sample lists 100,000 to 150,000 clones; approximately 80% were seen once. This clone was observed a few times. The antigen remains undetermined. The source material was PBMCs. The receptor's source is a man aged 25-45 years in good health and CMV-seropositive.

CDR3 bases: TGTGCCAGCAGCTTCGGAGAGGGCTTATCGCCCGAGCAGTACTTC. This sequence encodes CASSFGEGLSPEQYF. V usage is TRBV7-9 and J usage is TRBJ2-7; D perhaps matches TRBD2 (5 bases). Deletions cut 3 bases from V and 6 bases from J, with 18 bases between. The CDR3 is made up of 15 amino acids. Per the germline V gene, CDR1 is SEHNR and CDR2 is FQNEAQ (reference sequence).